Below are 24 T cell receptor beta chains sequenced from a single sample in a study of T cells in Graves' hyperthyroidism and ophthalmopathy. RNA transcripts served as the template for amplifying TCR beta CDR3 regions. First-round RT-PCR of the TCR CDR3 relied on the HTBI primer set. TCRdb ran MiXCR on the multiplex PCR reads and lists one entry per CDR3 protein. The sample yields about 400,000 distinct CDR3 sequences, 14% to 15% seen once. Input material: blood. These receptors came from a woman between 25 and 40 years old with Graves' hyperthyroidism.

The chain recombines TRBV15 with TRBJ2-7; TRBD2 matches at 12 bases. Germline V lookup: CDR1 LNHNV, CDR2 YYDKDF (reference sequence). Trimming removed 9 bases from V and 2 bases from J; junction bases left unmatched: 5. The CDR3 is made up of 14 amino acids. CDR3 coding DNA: TGTGCCACTCGGACTAGCGGGACAACCTACGAGCAGTACTTC. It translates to CATRTSGTTYEQYF.

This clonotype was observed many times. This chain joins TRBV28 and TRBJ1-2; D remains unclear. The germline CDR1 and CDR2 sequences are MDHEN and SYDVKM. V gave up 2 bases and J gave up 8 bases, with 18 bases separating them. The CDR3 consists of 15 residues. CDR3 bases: TGTGCCAGCAGTTTAGTTCTTGTCACCATAGGAGGCTACACCTTC. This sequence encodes CASSLVLVTIGGYTF.

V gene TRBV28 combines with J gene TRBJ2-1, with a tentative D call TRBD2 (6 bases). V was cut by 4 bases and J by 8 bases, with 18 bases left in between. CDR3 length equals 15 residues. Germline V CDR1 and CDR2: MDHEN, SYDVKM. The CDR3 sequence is CASSSTGGVLDEQFF. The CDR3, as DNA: TGTGCCAGCAGTTCGACCGGCGGGGTTCTCGATGAGCAGTTCTTC.

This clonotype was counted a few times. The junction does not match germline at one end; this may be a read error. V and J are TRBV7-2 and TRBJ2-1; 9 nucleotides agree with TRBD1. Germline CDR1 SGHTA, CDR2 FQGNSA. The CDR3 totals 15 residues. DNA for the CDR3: TGTGCCAGCAGCGTAGAGGGACAGGGTCGCAATGAGCAGCTCTTC. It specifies CASSVEGQGRNEQLF.

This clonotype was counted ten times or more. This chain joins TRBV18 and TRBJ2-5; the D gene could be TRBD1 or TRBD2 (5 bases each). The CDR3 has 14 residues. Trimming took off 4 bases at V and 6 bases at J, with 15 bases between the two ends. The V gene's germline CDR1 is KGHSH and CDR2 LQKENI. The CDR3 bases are TGTGCCAGCTCACGGCCGGGACCCGAAAAGACCCAGTACTTC. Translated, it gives CASSRPGPEKTQYF.

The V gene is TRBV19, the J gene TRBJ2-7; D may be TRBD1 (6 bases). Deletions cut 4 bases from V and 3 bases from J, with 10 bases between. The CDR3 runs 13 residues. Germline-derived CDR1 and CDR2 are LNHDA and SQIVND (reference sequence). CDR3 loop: CASSKSDSYEQYF. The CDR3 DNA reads TGTGCCAGTAGTAAGTCGGACAGCTACGAGCAGTACTTC.

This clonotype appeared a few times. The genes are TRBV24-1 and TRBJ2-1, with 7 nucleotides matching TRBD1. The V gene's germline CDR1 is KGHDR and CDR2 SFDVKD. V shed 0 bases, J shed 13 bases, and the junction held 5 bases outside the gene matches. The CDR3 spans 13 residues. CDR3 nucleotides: TGTGCCACCAGTGATTTGGACAGGGTTCAACAGTTCTTC. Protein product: CATSDLDRVQQFF.

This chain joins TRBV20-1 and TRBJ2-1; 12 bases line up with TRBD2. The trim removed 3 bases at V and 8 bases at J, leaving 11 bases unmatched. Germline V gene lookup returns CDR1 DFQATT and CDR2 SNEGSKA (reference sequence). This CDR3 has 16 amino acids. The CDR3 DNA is TGCAGTGCTAGGATACTAGCGGGAGGACCATGGGATGAGCAGTTCTTC. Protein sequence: CSARILAGGPWDEQFF.

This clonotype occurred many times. The CDR3 loop is CASSRAGSGRNTEAFF. In DNA, the CDR3 is TGTGCCAGCAGCCGGGCAGGTTCAGGGAGGAACACTGAAGCTTTCTTT. The chain recombines TRBV5-5 with TRBJ1-1; tentatively, D is TRBD1 (5 bases). The ends were cut back, 4 bases at V and 1 base at J, with 17 bases in the middle. CDR1 is SGHKS, CDR2 YYEKEE, per germline (reference sequence). The CDR3 covers 16 residues.

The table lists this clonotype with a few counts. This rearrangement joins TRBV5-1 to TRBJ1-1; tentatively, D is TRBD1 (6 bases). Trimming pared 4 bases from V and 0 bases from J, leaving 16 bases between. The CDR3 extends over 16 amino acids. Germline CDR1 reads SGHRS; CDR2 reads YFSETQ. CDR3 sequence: CASSRFLGQLNTEAFF. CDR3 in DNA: TGCGCCAGCAGCCGTTTCCTCGGACAGTTGAACACTGAAGCTTTCTTT.

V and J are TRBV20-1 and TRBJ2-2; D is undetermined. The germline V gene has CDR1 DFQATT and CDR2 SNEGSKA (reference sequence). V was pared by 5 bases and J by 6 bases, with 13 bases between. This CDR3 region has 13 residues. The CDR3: CSASLIYPGELFF. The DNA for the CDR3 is TGCAGTGCTTCCTTAATTTACCCCGGGGAGCTGTTTTTT.

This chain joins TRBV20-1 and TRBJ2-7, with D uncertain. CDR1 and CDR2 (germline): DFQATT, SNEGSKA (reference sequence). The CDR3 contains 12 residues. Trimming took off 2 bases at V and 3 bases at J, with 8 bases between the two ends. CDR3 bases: TGCAGTGCTAGAACCGGCCGCTACGAGCAGTACTTC. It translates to CSARTGRYEQYF.

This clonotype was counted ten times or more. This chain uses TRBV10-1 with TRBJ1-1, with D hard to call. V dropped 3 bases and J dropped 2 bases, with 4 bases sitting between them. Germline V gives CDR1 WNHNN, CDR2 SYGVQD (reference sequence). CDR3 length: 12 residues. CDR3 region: CASSDRNTEAFF. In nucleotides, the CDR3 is TGCGCCAGCAGTGATAGAAACACTGAAGCTTTCTTT.

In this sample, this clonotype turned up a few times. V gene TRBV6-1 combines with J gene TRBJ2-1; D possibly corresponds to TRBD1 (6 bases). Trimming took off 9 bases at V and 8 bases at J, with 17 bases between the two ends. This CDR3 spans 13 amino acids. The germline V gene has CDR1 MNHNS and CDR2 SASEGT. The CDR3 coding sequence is TGTGCCAGTACCAGGGGAAAGGGCCATGAGCAGTTCTTC. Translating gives CASTRGKGHEQFF.

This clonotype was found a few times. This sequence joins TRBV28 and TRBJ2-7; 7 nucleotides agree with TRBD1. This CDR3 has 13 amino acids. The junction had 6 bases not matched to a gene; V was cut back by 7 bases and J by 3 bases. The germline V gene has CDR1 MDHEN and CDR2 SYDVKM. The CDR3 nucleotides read TGTGCCAGCACCTCCGGGACAGTCTACGAGCAGTACTTC. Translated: CASTSGTVYEQYF.

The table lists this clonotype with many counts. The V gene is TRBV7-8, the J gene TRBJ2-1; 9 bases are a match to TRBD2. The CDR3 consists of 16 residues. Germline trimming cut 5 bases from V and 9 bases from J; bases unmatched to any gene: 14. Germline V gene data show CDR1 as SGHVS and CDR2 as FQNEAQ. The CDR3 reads CASSPRSSGSNGEQFF. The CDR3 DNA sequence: TGTGCCAGCAGCCCCCGTAGTAGCGGGAGTAATGGTGAGCAGTTCTTC.

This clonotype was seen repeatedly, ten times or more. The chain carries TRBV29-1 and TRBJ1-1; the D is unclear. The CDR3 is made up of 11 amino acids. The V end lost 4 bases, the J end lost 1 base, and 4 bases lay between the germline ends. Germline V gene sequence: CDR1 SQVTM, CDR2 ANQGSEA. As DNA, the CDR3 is TGCAGCGTTGTAACGAACACTGAAGCTTTCTTT. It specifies CSVVTNTEAFF.

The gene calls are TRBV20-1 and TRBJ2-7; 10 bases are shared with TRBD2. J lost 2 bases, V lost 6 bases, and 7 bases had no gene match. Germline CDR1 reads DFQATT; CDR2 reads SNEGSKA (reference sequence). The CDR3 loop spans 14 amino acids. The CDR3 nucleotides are TGCAGTGCAGAGCGGGAGGGTTACACCTACGAGCAGTACTTC. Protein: CSAEREGYTYEQYF.

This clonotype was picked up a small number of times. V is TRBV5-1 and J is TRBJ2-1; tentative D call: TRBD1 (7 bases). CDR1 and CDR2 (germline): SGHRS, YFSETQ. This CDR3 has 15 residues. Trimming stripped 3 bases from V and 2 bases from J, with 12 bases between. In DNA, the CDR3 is TGCGCCAGCAGCTCCCAGGGGGGCACCTACAATGAGCAGTTCTTC. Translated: CASSSQGGTYNEQFF.

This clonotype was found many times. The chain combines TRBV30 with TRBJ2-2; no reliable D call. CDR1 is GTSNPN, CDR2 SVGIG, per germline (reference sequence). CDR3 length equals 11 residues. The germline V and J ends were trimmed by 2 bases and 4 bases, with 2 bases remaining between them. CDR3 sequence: CAWSRTGELFF. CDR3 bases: TGTGCCTGGAGTCGCACCGGGGAGCTGTTTTTT.

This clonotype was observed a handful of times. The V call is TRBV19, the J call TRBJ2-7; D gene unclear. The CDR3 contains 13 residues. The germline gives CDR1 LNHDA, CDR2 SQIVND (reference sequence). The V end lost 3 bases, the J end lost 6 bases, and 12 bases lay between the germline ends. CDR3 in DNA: TGTGCCAGTAGTATCCACCAGAGAGCCGAGCAGTACTTC. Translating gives CASSIHQRAEQYF.

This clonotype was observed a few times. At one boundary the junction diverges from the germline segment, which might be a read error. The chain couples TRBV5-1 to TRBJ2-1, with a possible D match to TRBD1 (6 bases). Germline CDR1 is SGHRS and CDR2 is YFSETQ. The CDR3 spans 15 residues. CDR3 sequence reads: CVSSLMSGTYNEQFF. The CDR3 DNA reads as TGCGTCAGCAGCTTGATGTCAGGGACATACAATGAGCAGTTCTTC.

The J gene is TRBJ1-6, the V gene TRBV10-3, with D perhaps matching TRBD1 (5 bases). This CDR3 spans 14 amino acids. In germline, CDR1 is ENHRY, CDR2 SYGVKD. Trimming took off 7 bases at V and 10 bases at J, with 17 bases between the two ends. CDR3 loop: CAITPAGNGSPLHF. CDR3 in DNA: TGTGCCATCACGCCGGCAGGGAATGGATCACCCCTCCACTTT.

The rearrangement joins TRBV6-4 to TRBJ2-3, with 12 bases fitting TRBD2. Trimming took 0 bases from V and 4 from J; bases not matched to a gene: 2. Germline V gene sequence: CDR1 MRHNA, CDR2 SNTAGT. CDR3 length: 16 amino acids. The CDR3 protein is CASSDSTSGGPDTQYF. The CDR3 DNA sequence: TGTGCCAGCAGTGACTCGACTAGCGGGGGCCCAGATACGCAGTATTTT.